The 4 T cell receptor beta chains reported below all come from one sample, sequenced in a study of blood T cell repertoires in COVID-19. The method was immunoSEQ multiplex PCR; TCRdb's version includes in-frame clones alone and lacks a portion of them. The sample consists of roughly 67,000 clones, 80% to 85% of them appearing once. The material sequenced was peripheral blood. The receptor set was obtained from a man aged 50-60 years with active COVID-19.

The J gene is TRBJ2-1, the V gene TRBV9; 10 positions agree with TRBD2. Germline CDR1 SGDLS, CDR2 YYNGEE. CDR3 length equals 16 residues. V dropped 3 bases and J dropped 0; count of bases not matched to a gene: 3. CDR3 sequence: CASSASGGPSYNEQFF. The CDR3 DNA reads TGTGCCAGCAGCGCTAGCGGGGGCCCCTCCTACAATGAGCAGTTCTTC.

V usage is TRBV19 and J usage is TRBJ1-2; D may be TRBD1 (6 bases). This CDR3 spans 16 amino acids. Deletions cut 2 bases from V and 6 bases from J, with 19 bases between. Germline CDR1 reads LNHDA; CDR2 reads SQIVND (reference sequence). The CDR3 DNA is TGTGCCAGTAGTATATCAACCTCGGACAGCAAAAATGGCTACACCTTC. Translation: CASSISTSDSKNGYTF. Based on the CDR3 plus reference TRBV19 and TRBJ1-2, the full variable domain is DGGITQSPKYLFRKEGQNVTLSCEQNLNHDAMYWYRQDPGQGLRLIYYSQIVNDFQKGDIAEGYSVSREKKESFPLTVTSAQKNPTAFYLCASSISTSDSKNGYTFGSGTRLTVV.

The chain recombines TRBV5-1 with TRBJ2-2; TRBD2 matches at 8 bases. V shed 0 bases and J 6 bases; nucleotides not matched to a gene: 4. In germline, CDR1 is SGHRS, CDR2 YFSETQ. This CDR3 spans 15 amino acids. The CDR3 DNA follows: TGCGCCAGCAGCTTGGAGACTAGCGACGCCGGGGAGCTGTTTTTT. Encoded protein: CASSLETSDAGELFF.

The chain links TRBV4-1 to TRBJ1-6; D unresolved. The V end was cut by 1 base, the J end by 1 base, with 11 bases between. In germline, CDR1 is MGHRA, CDR2 YSYEKL. The CDR3 runs 17 residues. CDR3 sequence reads: CASSQVGRGSYNSPLHF. CDR3 coding DNA: TGCGCCAGCAGCCAAGTGGGGAGAGGATCCTATAATTCACCCCTCCACTTT.